This TCR beta chain was identified in a study of blood T cell repertoires in COVID-19. Study-wide context: T cells, B-cell-depleted T cells, or PBMCs provided the cDNA or gDNA that served as material.

There are a few counts of this clone. The V gene's germline CDR1 is SGHTA and CDR2 FQGNSA. The CDR3 spans 14 residues. Trimming cost V 0 bases and J 6 bases; bases outside gene matches: 2. Profiling relied on immunoSEQ multiplex PCR, and the TCRdb table lists in-frame clones only, not all of them. The sample has under 250,000 clones, 70% to 90% seen once. Clinical histories supplied by participants themselves formed the basis of cohort assignment. The chain employs TRBV7-2 and TRBJ2-1, with 7 bases matching TRBD1. The clonotype originates from a woman between 45 and 60 years old with acute COVID-19. The sequencing input was PBMCs or T cells enriched from blood (not recorded which). CDR3 bases: TGTGCCAGCAGCTTAGCTAACAGGGGCAATGAGCAGTTCTTC. It encodes CASSLANRGNEQFF.